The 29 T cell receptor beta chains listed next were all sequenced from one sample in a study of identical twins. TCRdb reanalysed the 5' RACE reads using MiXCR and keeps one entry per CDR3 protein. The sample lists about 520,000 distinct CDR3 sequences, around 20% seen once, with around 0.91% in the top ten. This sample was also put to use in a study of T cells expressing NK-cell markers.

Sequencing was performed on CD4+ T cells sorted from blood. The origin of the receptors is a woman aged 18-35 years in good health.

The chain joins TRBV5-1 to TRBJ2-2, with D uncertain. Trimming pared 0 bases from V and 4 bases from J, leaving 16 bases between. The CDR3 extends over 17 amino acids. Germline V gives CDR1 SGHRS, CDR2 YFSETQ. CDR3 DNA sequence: TGCGCCAGCAGCTTGGGTTTGTGGACCGAGATCACCGGGGAGCTGTTTTTT. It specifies CASSLGLWTEITGELFF.

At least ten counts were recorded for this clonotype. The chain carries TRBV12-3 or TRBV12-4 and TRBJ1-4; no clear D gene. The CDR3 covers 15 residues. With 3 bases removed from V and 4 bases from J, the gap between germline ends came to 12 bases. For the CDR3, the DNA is TGTGCCAGCAGTTTGGCGGGCTGGGATAATGAAAAACTGTTTTTT. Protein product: CASSLAGWDNEKLFF.

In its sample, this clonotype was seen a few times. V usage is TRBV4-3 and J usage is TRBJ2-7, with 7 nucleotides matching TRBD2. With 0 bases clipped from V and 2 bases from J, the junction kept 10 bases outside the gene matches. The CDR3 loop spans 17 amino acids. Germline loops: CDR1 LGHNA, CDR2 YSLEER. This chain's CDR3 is CASSQEAGRRLAYEQYF. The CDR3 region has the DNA TGCGCCAGCAGCCAAGAAGCGGGACGCCGTTTAGCCTACGAGCAGTACTTC.

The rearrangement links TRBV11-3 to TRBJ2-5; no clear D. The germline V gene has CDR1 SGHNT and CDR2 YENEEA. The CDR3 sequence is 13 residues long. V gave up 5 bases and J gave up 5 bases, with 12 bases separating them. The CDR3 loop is CASSMIFGETQYF. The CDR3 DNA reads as TGTGCCAGCAGCATGATCTTCGGGGAGACCCAGTACTTC.

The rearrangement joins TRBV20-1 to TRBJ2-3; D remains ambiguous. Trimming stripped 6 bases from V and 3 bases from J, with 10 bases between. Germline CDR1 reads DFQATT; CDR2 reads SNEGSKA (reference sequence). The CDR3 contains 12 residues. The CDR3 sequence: CSAHIPTDTQYF. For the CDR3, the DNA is TGCAGTGCCCACATCCCAACAGATACGCAGTATTTT.

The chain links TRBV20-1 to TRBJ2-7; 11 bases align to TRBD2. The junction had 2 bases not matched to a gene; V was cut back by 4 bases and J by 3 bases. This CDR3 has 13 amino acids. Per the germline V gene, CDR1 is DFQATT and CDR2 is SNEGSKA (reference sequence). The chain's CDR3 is CSAKLAGVYEQYF. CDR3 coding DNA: TGCAGTGCTAAACTAGCGGGAGTCTACGAGCAGTACTTC.

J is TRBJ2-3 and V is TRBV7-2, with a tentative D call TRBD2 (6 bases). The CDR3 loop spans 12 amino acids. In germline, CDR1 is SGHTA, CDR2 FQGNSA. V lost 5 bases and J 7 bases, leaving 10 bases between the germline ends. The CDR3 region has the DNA TGTGCCAGCAGCCGGGACTTCTATACGCAGTATTTT. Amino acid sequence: CASSRDFYTQYF.

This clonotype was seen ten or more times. Here the CDR3 reads CASSLNRVNTGELFF. DNA of the CDR3: TGTGCCAGCAGTTTAAACAGGGTGAACACCGGGGAGCTGTTTTTT. The chain combines TRBV12-3 or TRBV12-4 with TRBJ2-2, with a weak D call TRBD1 (6 bases). The germline V and J ends were trimmed by 2 bases and 1 base, with 8 bases remaining between them. The CDR3 runs to 15 residues.

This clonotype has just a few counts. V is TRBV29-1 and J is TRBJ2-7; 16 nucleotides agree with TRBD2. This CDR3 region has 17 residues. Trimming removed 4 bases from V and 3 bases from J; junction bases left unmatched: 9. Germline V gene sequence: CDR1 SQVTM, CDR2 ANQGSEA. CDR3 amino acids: CSVAGTSGRAGDYEQYF. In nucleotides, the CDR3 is TGCAGCGTTGCAGGGACTAGCGGGAGGGCCGGAGACTACGAGCAGTACTTC.

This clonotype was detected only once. The CDR3 protein is CASSGNLQGAGGSPLHF. DNA for the CDR3: TGCGCCAGCAGCGGCAATCTACAGGGTGCGGGTGGTTCACCCCTCCACTTT. The gene calls are TRBV5-1 and TRBJ1-6; D possibly corresponds to TRBD1 (6 bases). V lost 4 bases, J lost 9 bases, and 23 bases lay in between. This CDR3 is built from 17 residues. Germline loops: CDR1 SGHRS, CDR2 YFSETQ.

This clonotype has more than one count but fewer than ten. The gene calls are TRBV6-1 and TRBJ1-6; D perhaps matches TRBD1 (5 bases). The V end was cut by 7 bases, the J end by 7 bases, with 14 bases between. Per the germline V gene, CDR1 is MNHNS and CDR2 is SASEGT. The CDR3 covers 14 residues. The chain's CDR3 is CASTLAGSNSPLHF. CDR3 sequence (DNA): TGTGCCAGCACCCTGGCAGGGTCAAATTCACCCCTCCACTTT.

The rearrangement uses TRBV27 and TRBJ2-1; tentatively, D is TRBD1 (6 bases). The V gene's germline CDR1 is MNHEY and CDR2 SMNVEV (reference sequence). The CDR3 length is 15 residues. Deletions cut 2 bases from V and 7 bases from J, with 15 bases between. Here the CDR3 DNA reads TGTGCCAGCAGTTTACTCGCACAGGGTCTAAATGAGCAGTTCTTC. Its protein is CASSLLAQGLNEQFF.

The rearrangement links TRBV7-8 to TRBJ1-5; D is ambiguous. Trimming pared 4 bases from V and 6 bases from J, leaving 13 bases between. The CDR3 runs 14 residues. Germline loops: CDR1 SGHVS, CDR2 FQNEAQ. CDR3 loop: CASSSELATQPQHF. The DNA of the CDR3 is TGTGCCAGCAGCTCGGAACTAGCAACTCAGCCCCAGCATTTT.

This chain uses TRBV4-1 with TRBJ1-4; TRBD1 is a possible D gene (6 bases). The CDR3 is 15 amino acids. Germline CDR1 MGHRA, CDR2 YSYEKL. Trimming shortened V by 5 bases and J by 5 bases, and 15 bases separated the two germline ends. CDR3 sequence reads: CASSSSRGENEKLFF. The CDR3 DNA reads TGCGCCAGCAGCTCCTCCAGGGGAGAAAATGAAAAACTGTTTTTT.

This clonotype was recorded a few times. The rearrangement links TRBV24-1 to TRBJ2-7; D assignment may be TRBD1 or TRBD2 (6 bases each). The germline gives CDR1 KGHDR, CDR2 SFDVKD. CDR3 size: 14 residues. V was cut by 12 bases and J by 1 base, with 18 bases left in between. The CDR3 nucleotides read TGTGCCCCTTACAGGGACTTCTATTCCTACGAGCAGTACTTC. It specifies CAPYRDFYSYEQYF.

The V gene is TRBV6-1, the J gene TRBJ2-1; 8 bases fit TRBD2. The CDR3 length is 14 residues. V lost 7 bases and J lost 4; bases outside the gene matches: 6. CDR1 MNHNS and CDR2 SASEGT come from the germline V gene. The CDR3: CASTPGLGYNEQFF. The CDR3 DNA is TGTGCCAGCACCCCGGGACTAGGATACAATGAGCAGTTCTTC.

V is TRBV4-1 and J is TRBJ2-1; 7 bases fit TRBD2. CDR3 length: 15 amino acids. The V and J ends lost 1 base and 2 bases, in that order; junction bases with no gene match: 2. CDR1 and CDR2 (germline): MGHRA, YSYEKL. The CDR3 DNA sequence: TGCGCCAGCAGCCAAGCGGGAGGCCCCTACAATGAGCAGTTCTTC. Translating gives CASSQAGGPYNEQFF.

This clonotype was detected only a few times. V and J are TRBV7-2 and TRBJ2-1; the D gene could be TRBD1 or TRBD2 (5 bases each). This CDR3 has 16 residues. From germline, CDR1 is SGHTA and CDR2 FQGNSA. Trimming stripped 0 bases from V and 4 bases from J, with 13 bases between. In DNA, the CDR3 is TGTGCCAGCAGCTTAGCCGGGGCTACCAGATACAATGAGCAGTTCTTC. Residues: CASSLAGATRYNEQFF.

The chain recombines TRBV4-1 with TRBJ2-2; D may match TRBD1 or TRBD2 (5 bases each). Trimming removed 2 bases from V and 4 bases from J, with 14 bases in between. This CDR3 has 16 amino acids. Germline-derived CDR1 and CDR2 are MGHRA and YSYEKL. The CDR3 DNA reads TGCGCCAGCAGCCAAACGCCGTCGGGGCTCACCGGGGAGCTGTTTTTT. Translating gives CASSQTPSGLTGELFF.

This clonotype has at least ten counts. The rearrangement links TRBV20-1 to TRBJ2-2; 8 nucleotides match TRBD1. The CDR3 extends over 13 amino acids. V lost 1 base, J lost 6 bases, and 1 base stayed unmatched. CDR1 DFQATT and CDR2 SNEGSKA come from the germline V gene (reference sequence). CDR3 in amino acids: CSARGTGPGELFF. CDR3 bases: TGCAGTGCTAGAGGGACAGGGCCCGGGGAGCTGTTTTTT.

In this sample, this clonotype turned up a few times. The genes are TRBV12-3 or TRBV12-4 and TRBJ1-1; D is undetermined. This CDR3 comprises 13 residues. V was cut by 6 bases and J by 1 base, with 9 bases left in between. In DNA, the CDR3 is TGTGCCAGCAGAACACACCAGAACACTGAAGCTTTCTTT. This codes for CASRTHQNTEAFF.

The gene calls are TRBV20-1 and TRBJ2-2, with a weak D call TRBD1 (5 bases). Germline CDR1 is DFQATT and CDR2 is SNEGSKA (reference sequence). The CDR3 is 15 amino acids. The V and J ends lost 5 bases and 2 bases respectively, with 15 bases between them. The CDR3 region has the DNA TGCAGTGCTCACTACGCAGGGCCCAACACCGGGGAGCTGTTTTTT. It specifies CSAHYAGPNTGELFF.

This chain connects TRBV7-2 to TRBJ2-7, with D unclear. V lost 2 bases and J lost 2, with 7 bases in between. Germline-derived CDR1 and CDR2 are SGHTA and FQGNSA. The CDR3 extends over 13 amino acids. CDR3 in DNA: TGTGCCAGCAGCTTAAGTCCCGCCTACGAGCAGTACTTC. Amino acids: CASSLSPAYEQYF.

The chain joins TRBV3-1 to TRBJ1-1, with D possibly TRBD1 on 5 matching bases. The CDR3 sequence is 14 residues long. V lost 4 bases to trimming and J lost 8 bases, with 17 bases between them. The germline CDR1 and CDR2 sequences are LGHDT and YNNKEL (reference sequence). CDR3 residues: CASSPRTFLSEAFF. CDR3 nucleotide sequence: TGTGCCAGCAGCCCTCGGACATTTCTTTCCGAAGCTTTCTTT.

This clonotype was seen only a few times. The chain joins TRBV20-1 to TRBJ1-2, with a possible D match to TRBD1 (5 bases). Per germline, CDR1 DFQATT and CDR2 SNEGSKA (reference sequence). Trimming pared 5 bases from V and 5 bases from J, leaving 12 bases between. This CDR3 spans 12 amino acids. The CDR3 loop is CSAHTGLYGYTF. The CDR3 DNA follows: TGCAGTGCTCATACGGGGCTATATGGCTACACCTTC.

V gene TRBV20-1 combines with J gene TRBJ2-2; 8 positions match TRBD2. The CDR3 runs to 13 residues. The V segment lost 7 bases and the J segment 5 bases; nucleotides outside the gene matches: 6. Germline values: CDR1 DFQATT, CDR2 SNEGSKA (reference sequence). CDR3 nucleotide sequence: TGCAGTGTTCGGGGACTAGTGACCGGGGAGCTGTTTTTT. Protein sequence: CSVRGLVTGELFF.

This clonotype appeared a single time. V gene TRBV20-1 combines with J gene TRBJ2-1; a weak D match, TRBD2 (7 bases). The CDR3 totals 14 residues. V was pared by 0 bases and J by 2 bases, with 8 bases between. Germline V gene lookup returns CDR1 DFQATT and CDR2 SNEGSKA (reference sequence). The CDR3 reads CSARERGPYNEQFF. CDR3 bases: TGCAGTGCTAGAGAGCGGGGGCCCTACAATGAGCAGTTCTTC.

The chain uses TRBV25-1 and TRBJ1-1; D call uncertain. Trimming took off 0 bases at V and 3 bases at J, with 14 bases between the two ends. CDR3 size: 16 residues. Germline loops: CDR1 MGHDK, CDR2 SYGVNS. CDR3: CASSEYFGSHHTEAFF. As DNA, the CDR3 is TGTGCCAGCAGTGAATATTTCGGATCTCACCACACTGAAGCTTTCTTT.

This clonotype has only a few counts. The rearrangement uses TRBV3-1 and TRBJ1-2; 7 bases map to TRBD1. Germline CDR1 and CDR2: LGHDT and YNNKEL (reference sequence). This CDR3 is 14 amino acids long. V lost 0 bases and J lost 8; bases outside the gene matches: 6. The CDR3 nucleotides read TGTGCCAGCAGCCAAGACTGGACAGGCGGCGGCTACACCTTC. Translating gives CASSQDWTGGGYTF.